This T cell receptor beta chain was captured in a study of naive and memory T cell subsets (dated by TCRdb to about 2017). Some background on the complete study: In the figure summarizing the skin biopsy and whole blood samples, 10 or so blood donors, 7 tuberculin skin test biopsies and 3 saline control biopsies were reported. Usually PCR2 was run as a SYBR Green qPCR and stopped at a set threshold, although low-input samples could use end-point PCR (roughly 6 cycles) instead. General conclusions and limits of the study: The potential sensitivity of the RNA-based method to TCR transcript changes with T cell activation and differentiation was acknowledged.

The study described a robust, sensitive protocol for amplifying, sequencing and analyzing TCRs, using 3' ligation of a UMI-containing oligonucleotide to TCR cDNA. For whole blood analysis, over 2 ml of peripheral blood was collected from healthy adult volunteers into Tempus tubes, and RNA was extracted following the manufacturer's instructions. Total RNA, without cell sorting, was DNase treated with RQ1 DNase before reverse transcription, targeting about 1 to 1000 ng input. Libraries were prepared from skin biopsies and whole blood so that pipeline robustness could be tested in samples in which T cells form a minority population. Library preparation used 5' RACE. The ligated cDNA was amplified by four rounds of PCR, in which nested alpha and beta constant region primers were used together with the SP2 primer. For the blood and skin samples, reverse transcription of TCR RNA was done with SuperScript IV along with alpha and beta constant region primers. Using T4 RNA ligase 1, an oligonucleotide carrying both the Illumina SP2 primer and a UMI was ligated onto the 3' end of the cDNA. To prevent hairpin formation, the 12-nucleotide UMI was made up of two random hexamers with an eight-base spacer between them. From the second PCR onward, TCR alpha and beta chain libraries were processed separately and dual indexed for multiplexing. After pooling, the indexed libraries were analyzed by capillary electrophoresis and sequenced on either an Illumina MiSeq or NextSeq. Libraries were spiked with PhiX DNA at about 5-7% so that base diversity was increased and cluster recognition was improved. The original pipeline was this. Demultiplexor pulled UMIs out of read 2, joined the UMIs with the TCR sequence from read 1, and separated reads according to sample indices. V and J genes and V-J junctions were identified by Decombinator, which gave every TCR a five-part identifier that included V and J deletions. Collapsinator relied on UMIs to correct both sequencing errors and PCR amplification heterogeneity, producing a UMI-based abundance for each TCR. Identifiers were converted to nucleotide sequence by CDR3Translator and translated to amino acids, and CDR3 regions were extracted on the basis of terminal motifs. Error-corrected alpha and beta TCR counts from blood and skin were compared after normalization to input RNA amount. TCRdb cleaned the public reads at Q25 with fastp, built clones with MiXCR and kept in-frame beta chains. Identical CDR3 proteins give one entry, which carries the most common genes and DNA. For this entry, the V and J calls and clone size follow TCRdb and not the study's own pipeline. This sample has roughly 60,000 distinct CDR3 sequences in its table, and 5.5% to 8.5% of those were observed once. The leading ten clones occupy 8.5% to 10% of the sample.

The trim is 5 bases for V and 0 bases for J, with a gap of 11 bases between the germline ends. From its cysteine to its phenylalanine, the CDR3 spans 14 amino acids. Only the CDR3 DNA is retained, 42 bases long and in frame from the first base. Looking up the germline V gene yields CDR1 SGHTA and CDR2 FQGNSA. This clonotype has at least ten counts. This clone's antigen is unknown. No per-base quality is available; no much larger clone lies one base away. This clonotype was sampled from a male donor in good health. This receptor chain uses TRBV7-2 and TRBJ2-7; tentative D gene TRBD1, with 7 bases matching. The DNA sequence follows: TGTGCCAGCAGCCCAGGGGGGTCCTCCTACGAGCAGTACTTC. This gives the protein CASSPGGSSYEQYF.